Following are 2 T cell receptor beta chains from one sample sequenced in a study of blood T cell repertoires in COVID-19 (dated by TCRdb to 2020 to 2021). Preparation of the library involved the immunoSEQ multiplex PCR assay. As stored in TCRdb, this immuneACCESS dataset retains in-frame rearrangements with V and J assigned. A fraction of the clones does not appear; measured against another copy, unresolved V genes explain less than half of the discrepancy, and the remainder lacks a known reason. This sample comprises 100,000 to 150,000 clones, roughly 82% of them detected only once. The ten largest make up approximately 5% of the sample. The source material was peripheral blood. These TCRs come from a human donor in a cohort sampled during active COVID-19.

In its sample, this clone was seen once. The chain combines TRBV20-1 with TRBJ2-5; D possibly corresponds to TRBD2 (6 bases). Germline values: CDR1 DFQATT, CDR2 SNEGSKA (reference sequence). This CDR3 is built from 13 residues. With 3 bases removed from V and 4 bases from J, the gap between germline ends came to 12 bases. CDR3 nucleotides: TGCAGTGCTAGTTTTCCGGGAGTAGAGACCCAGTACTTC. It is translated as CSASFPGVETQYF.

The chain recombines TRBV27 with TRBJ1-1; TRBD1 matches 9 bases. The germline V gene has CDR1 MNHEY and CDR2 SMNVEV (reference sequence). J gave up 0 bases and V 6 bases, and 5 bases lay outside the gene matches. The CDR3 sequence is 15 residues long. The CDR3 DNA is TGTGCCAGCAGACTGACAGGGGGAATGAACACTGAAGCTTTCTTT. Its translation is CASRLTGGMNTEAFF.